This T cell receptor beta chain is from a study of blood T cell repertoires in COVID-19. Study as a whole: The United States, Italy and Spain provided the acute and convalescent COVID-19 samples. PBMCs, B-cell-depleted T cells, or T cells provided the cDNA or gDNA that made up the material.

This clone was observed once. The CDR3 has 15 residues. J gave up 3 bases and V 4 bases, and 5 bases lay outside the gene matches. The germline V gene encodes CDR1 SGDLS and CDR2 YYNGEE. In the original workflow: Nucleated cell number was recorded as an estimate derived from reference gene primer amplification. TCRdb keeps only in-frame clones here, not all; method: immunoSEQ multiplex PCR. The V and J calls and clone size are taken from that table; D and trimming were inferred from the DNA. The data show some 240,000 clones, 82% seen once. The TCR was taken from a woman aged 60-70 years with active or convalescent COVID-19. The V and J genes are TRBV9 and TRBJ2-3; 10 bases match TRBD2. The sample comprised peripheral blood. The CDR3 coding sequence is TGTGCCAGCAGCTTAAGCGGGGGGGTTACAGATACGCAGTATTTT. Translation: CASSLSGGVTDTQYF.